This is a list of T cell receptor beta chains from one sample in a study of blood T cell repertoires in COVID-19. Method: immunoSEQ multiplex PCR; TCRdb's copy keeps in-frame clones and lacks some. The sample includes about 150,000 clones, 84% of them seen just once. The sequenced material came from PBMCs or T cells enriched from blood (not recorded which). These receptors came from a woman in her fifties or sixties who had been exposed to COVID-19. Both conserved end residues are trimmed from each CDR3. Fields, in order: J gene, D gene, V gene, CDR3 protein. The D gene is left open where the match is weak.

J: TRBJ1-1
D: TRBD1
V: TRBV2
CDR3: ASSGQGAWNTEAF

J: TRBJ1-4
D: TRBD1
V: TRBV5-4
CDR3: ASSLGTVATNEKLF

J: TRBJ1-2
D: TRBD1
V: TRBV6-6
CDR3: ASNGQGTYGYT

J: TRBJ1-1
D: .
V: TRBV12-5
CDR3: ASGLARTEAF

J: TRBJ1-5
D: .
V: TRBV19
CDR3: ASTPGAGIGQPQH

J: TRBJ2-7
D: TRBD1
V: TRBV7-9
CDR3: ASGTGGLEQY

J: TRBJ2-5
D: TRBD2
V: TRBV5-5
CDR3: ASSYPGTKETQY

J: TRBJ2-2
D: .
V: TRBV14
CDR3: ASSLLGGTGELF

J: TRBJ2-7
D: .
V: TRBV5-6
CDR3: ASSPGFDGHLYEQY

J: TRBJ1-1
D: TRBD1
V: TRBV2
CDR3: ASSDRTGVAEAF

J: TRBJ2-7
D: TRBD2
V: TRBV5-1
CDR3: ASSPSLAGRSYEQY

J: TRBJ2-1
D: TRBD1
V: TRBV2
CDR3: ASRDPGQTYNEQF

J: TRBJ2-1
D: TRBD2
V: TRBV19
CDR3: ASSTIAGGVINEQF

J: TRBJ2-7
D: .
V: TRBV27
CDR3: ASSSRGGEQY

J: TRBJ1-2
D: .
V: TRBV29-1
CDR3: SVDDGGGDGYT

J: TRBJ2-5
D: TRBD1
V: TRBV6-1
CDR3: ASSEGQGPGETQY

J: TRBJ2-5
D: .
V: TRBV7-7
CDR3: ASSRGPEGKETQY

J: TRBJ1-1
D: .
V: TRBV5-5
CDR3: ASSLEWEAF

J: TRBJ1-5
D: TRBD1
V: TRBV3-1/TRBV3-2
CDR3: ASSPKTGGNQPQH

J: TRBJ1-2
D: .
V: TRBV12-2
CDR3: ASRLGFRWLSNYGYT

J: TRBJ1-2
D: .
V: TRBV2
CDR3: ASSRAVRTPYGYT

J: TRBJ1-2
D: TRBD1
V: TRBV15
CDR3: ATSRSTGTGLANYGYT

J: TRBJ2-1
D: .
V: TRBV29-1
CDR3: SVVGGRADYNEQF

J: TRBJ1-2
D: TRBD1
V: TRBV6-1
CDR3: ASSETGINYGYT

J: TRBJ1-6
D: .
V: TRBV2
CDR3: ASSKVGSSYNSPLH

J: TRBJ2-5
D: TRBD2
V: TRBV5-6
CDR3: ASSAGLAGGTQY

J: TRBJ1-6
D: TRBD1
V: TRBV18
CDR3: ASSPRAFVGQGAQSPLH

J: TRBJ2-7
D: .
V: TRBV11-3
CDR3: ASSPGAYEQY

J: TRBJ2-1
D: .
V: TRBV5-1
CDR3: ASSLAGDPSYNEQF

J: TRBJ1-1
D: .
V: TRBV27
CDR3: ASSLSTHYRRQDPPAF

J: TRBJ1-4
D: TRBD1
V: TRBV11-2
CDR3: ASSLDRGRVEKLF

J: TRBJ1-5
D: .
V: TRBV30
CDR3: AWSVGGYNQPQH

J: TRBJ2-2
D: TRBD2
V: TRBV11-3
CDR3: ASSPPLGRGGSGELF

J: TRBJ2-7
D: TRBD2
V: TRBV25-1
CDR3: ASSEWGGAREQY

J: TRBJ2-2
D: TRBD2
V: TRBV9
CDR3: ASSATSLSTGELF

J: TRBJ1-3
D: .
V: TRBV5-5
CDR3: ASSRDPQQGPGNTIY

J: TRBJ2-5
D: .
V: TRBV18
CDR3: ASSPLDSKETQY

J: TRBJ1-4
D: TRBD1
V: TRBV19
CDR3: ASRHRGQSEKLF

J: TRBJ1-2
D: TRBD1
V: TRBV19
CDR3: ASKGTGGMVGYT

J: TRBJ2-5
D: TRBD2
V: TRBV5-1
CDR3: ASSLSGSGAQETQY

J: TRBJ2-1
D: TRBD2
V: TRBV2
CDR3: ASRGSASGNEQF

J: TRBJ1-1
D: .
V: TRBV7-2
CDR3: ASSLGSVTEH

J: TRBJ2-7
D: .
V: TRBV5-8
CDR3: ASSLYGVSYEQY

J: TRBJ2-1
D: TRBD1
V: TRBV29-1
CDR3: SGMGQGSYNEQF

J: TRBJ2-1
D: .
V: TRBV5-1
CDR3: ASSTGQDNEQF

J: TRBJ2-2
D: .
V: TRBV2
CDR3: ASSGVSGNTGELF

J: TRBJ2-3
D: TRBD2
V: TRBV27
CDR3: ASSFRWLAGGIATDTQY

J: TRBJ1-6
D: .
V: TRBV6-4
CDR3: ASSLDIASSPLH

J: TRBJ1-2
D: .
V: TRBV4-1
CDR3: ASSQVTLDGYT

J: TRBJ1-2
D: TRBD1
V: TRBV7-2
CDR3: ASSLRGQQGYT

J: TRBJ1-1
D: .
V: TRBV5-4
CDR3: ASSLFAAEAF

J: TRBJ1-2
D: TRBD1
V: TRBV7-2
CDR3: ASSSGGQGRRGYT

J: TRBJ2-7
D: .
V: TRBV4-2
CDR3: ASSPPPRSYEQY

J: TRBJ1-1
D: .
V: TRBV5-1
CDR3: ASSPQVTNTEAF

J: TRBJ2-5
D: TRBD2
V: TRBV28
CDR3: ASPEVTGGAGTQY

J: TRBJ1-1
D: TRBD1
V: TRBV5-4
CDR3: ASSFEPGQGPTEAF

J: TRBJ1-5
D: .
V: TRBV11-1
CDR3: ASSFDSYQPQH

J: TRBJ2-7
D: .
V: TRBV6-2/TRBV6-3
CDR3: ASSHGGEQY

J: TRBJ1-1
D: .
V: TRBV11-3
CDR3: ASSLGARATNTEAF